This T cell receptor beta chain was profiled in a study of OX40 agonist ivuxolimab in advanced cancers. Study details: Dose-escalation patients were diagnosed with hepatocellular carcinoma, melanoma, renal cell cancer or head and neck cancer. Study results and limitations: Normalized T-cell clonal expansion was also low in a subset of nonresponders. Expanded clones belonging to CD8+ T cells outnumbered, on average, those of CD4+. At 0.1 to 3.0 mg/kg and by week 6, clonal expansion occurred in CD4+ and CD8+ blood T cells.

This clone was picked up a small number of times. What it binds is unknown. This CDR3 has 13 residues. V was trimmed by 2 bases and J by 4 bases, leaving 8 bases between them. CDR1 is KGHSH, CDR2 LQKENI, per germline. Produced via immunoSEQ multiplex PCR; TCRdb's table is partial and in-frame only. The sample shows tens of thousands of clones, over 80% of them seen only once. The source was CD4+ or CD8+ T cells sorted from blood, collected in a trial of the OX40 agonist ivuxolimab. The clonotype was recovered from an adult with an advanced solid tumor such as melanoma, head and neck, liver or kidney cancer. The chain couples TRBV18 to TRBJ2-5; D is uncertain. CDR3 coding DNA: TGTGCCAGCTCACCAAACTCCTTAGAGACCCAGTACTTC. Translation gives CASSPNSLETQYF.